These T cell receptor beta chains were read from a single sample in a study of cytomegalovirus exposure and HLA in healthy donors. Assay used: immunoSEQ multiplex PCR; TCRdb lists only in-frame clones, some missing. The sample contains around 200,000 clones, 60% to 80% of which appear only once. Source material: PBMCs. All receptors come from a man between 18 and 29 years old in good health and CMV-seronegative. CDR3s include the opening cysteine and the closing phenylalanine or tryptophan. A D gene is named only where the DNA matches it firmly. Size is omitted from some rows. Given values are once, few, many or a class for expanded clones.

v_gene: TRBV29-1
j_gene: TRBJ1-2
d_gene: .
abundance: .
CDR3nt: TGCAGCGTTGGAGGAGGAGGGCCGACGCCCAACTATGGCTACACCTTC
CDR3aa: CSVGGGGPTPNYGYTF

v_gene: TRBV19
j_gene: TRBJ1-2
d_gene: .
abundance: .
CDR3nt: TGTGCCAGTAGTCCTTCGGACAGCCCGAGCTATGGCTACACCTTC
CDR3aa: CASSPSDSPSYGYTF

v_gene: TRBV7-2
j_gene: TRBJ2-7
d_gene: TRBD2
abundance: few
CDR3nt: TGTGCCAGCAGAGAAGCCGGGACTAGCTCCTACGAGCAGTACTTC
CDR3aa: CASREAGTSSYEQYF

v_gene: TRBV7-2
j_gene: TRBJ1-4
d_gene: .
abundance: .
CDR3nt: TGTGCCAGCAGCTTTCCGACTGCCTCTGCAACTAATGAAAAACTGTTTTTT
CDR3aa: CASSFPTASATNEKLFF

v_gene: TRBV4-2
j_gene: TRBJ1-4
d_gene: .
abundance: few
CDR3nt: TGTGCCAGCAGCCCAGGGCTTAATGAAAAACTGTTTTTT
CDR3aa: CASSPGLNEKLFF

v_gene: TRBV5-4
j_gene: TRBJ2-2
d_gene: .
abundance: few
CDR3nt: TGTGCCAGCAGCCGGACTGGGAACACCGGGGAGCTGTTTTTT
CDR3aa: CASSRTGNTGELFF

v_gene: TRBV7-9
j_gene: TRBJ2-7
d_gene: .
abundance: .
CDR3nt: TGTGCCAGCACCACGAGCGTGGACACCCCATTCTACGAGCAGTACTTC
CDR3aa: CASTTSVDTPFYEQYF

v_gene: TRBV27
j_gene: TRBJ1-5
d_gene: TRBD1
abundance: .
CDR3nt: TGTGCCAGCAGTCGAATCGCTGGGACAGCTGGGGGTCCCCAGCATTTT
CDR3aa: CASSRIAGTAGGPQHF

v_gene: TRBV11-1
j_gene: TRBJ2-7
d_gene: TRBD1
abundance: .
CDR3nt: TGTGCCAGCAGCTTACGGGACAGGGACTACGAGCAGTACTTC
CDR3aa: CASSLRDRDYEQYF

v_gene: TRBV4-3
j_gene: TRBJ2-3
d_gene: .
abundance: .
CDR3nt: TGCGCCAGCAGCCTTTCAGGGTTTAGCACAGATACGCAGTATTTT
CDR3aa: CASSLSGFSTDTQYF

v_gene: TRBV5-1
j_gene: TRBJ1-3
d_gene: .
abundance: .
CDR3nt: TGCGCCAGCAGCTTGGCCGGTACAGTTGGAAACACCATATATTTT
CDR3aa: CASSLAGTVGNTIYF

v_gene: TRBV7-9
j_gene: TRBJ2-7
d_gene: TRBD2
abundance: .
CDR3nt: TGTGCCAGCAGCTCGACTAGCGGGAGGGCCCGGGACTCCTACGAGCAGTACTTC
CDR3aa: CASSSTSGRARDSYEQYF

v_gene: TRBV6-1
j_gene: TRBJ2-7
d_gene: .
abundance: .
CDR3nt: TGTGCCAGCAGTGATCCTCCTATACCCTCCTACGAGCAGTACTTC
CDR3aa: CASSDPPIPSYEQYF

v_gene: TRBV11-1
j_gene: TRBJ2-1
d_gene: TRBD1
abundance: .
CDR3nt: TGTGCCAGCAGCGTGGACAGGCCGCCGGACAATGAGCAGTTCTTC
CDR3aa: CASSVDRPPDNEQFF

v_gene: TRBV5-1
j_gene: TRBJ2-1
d_gene: TRBD1
abundance: .
CDR3nt: TGCGCCAGCAGCTTGGGGGGACAGGGTCCCTACAATGAGCAGTTCTTC
CDR3aa: CASSLGGQGPYNEQFF

v_gene: TRBV5-3
j_gene: TRBJ2-4
d_gene: .
abundance: .
CDR3nt: TGTGCCAGAAGCTTGGTATCCGGGGAAAACATTCAGTACTTC
CDR3aa: CARSLVSGENIQYF

v_gene: TRBV6-1
j_gene: TRBJ2-1
d_gene: .
abundance: few
CDR3nt: TGTGCCAGCAGTGAGGGGCAGCTCAATGAGCAGTTCTTC
CDR3aa: CASSEGQLNEQFF

v_gene: TRBV5-1
j_gene: TRBJ1-1
d_gene: .
abundance: .
CDR3nt: TGCGCCAGCAGCACGGACAGCTACACTGAAGCTTTCTTT
CDR3aa: CASSTDSYTEAFF

v_gene: TRBV28
j_gene: TRBJ2-1
d_gene: .
abundance: .
CDR3nt: TGTGCCAGCAGTTTACGGCTAGCCCCCGATGAGCAGTTCTTC
CDR3aa: CASSLRLAPDEQFF

v_gene: TRBV6-5
j_gene: TRBJ2-7
d_gene: TRBD1
abundance: .
CDR3nt: TGTGCCAGCAGTCTAGACAGGGGCTACGAGCAGTACTTC
CDR3aa: CASSLDRGYEQYF

v_gene: TRBV18
j_gene: TRBJ2-5
d_gene: TRBD2
abundance: .
CDR3nt: TGTGCCAGCTCACCACTATTCCGGGAGGGCCAGGTGACCCAGTACTTC
CDR3aa: CASSPLFREGQVTQYF

v_gene: TRBV18
j_gene: TRBJ2-2
d_gene: TRBD2
abundance: .
CDR3nt: TGTGCCAGCTCAGCGACTAGCGGGGGCCAGAACACCGGGGAGCTGTTTTTT
CDR3aa: CASSATSGGQNTGELFF

v_gene: TRBV7-9
j_gene: TRBJ2-2
d_gene: .
abundance: .
CDR3nt: TGTGCCAGCATGGGGAGTACGGAGCTGTTTTTT
CDR3aa: CASMGSTELFF

v_gene: TRBV5-4
j_gene: TRBJ1-1
d_gene: TRBD1
abundance: once
CDR3nt: TGTGCCAGCAGCTCCATGCAGGGGGACACTGAAGCTTTCTTT
CDR3aa: CASSSMQGDTEAFF

v_gene: TRBV2
j_gene: TRBJ2-6
d_gene: TRBD1
abundance: .
CDR3nt: TGTGCCAGCTCGGACAGGGCTGGGGCCAACGTCCTGACTTTC
CDR3aa: CASSDRAGANVLTF

v_gene: TRBV30
j_gene: TRBJ2-7
d_gene: TRBD1
abundance: .
CDR3nt: TGTGCCTGGGTTTCGGACAGGGATCCCTACGAGCAGTACTTC
CDR3aa: CAWVSDRDPYEQYF

v_gene: TRBV27
j_gene: TRBJ2-3
d_gene: .
abundance: once
CDR3nt: TGTGCCAGCAGTCGGGGTCTCACAGATACGCAGTATTTT
CDR3aa: CASSRGLTDTQYF

v_gene: TRBV28
j_gene: TRBJ2-7
d_gene: TRBD1
abundance: .
CDR3nt: TGTGCCAGCAGCCCATTGGACAGGGACCACGAGCAGTACTTC
CDR3aa: CASSPLDRDHEQYF

v_gene: TRBV7-9
j_gene: TRBJ1-5
d_gene: .
abundance: .
CDR3nt: TGTGCCAGCAGCTTAGGTCTATCTCAGCCCCAGCATTTT
CDR3aa: CASSLGLSQPQHF

v_gene: TRBV7-9
j_gene: TRBJ1-3
d_gene: .
abundance: .
CDR3nt: TGTGCCAGCAGCCGGACAACAGGGTACTCTGGAAACACCATATATTTT
CDR3aa: CASSRTTGYSGNTIYF

v_gene: TRBV5-6
j_gene: TRBJ1-5
d_gene: .
abundance: .
CDR3nt: TGTGCCAGCAGTCTTTTCAGGTACTCTAGCAATCAGCCCCAGCATTTT
CDR3aa: CASSLFRYSSNQPQHF

v_gene: TRBV18
j_gene: TRBJ1-1
d_gene: .
abundance: .
CDR3nt: TGTGCCAGCTCGATAAAAACGCTTGACACGAACACTGAAGCTTTCTTT
CDR3aa: CASSIKTLDTNTEAFF

v_gene: TRBV30
j_gene: TRBJ1-3
d_gene: .
abundance: .
CDR3nt: TGTGCCTGGAGTGTAGGTCAGGGCTCATCTGGAAACACCATATATTTT
CDR3aa: CAWSVGQGSSGNTIYF

v_gene: TRBV28
j_gene: TRBJ1-5
d_gene: .
abundance: few
CDR3nt: TGTGCCAGCAGTACCAGGGATCAGCCCCAGCATTTT
CDR3aa: CASSTRDQPQHF

v_gene: TRBV2
j_gene: TRBJ2-5
d_gene: TRBD2
abundance: .
CDR3nt: TGTGCCAGCGTGGCGGGGGGCGAAGAGACCCAGTACTTC
CDR3aa: CASVAGGEETQYF

v_gene: TRBV6-5
j_gene: TRBJ1-2
d_gene: TRBD1
abundance: few
CDR3nt: TGTGCCAGCAGTACCGACAGGGGGTCTTCCAATGGCTACACCTTC
CDR3aa: CASSTDRGSSNGYTF

v_gene: TRBV5-6
j_gene: TRBJ2-7
d_gene: .
abundance: many
CDR3nt: TGTGCCAGCAGCCATTCCTCCTACGAGCAGTACTTC
CDR3aa: CASSHSSYEQYF

v_gene: TRBV29-1
j_gene: TRBJ2-1
d_gene: TRBD1
abundance: .
CDR3nt: TGCAGCGTTGAACGTCGACAGGGTCGTGGGAATGAGCAGTTCTTC
CDR3aa: CSVERRQGRGNEQFF

v_gene: TRBV5-1
j_gene: TRBJ2-2
d_gene: .
abundance: once
CDR3nt: TGCGCCAGCAGTTCCAGGACTAACACCGGGGAGCTGTTTTTT
CDR3aa: CASSSRTNTGELFF

v_gene: TRBV10-3
j_gene: TRBJ2-3
d_gene: TRBD1
abundance: .
CDR3nt: TGTGCCATCAGTGAGGCGGACAGGGGTCATCGCACAGATACGCAGTATTTT
CDR3aa: CAISEADRGHRTDTQYF

v_gene: TRBV7-2
j_gene: TRBJ2-3
d_gene: TRBD1
abundance: .
CDR3nt: TGTGCCAGCAGCTTAGTGACGACAGGGGGCACAGATACGCAGTATTTT
CDR3aa: CASSLVTTGGTDTQYF

v_gene: TRBV28
j_gene: TRBJ1-3
d_gene: .
abundance: .
CDR3nt: TGTGCCAGCAGTTCGACGGGGGTGGAGGTCTCTGGAAACACCATATATTTT
CDR3aa: CASSSTGVEVSGNTIYF

v_gene: TRBV28
j_gene: TRBJ2-7
d_gene: .
abundance: .
CDR3nt: TGTGCCAGCAGTTTATCGACGAGGTGGTACTTC
CDR3aa: CASSLSTRWYF

v_gene: TRBV7-2
j_gene: TRBJ2-5
d_gene: TRBD1
abundance: .
CDR3nt: TGTGCCAGCAGCTATGGACAGGGGGGGCAAGAGACCCAGTACTTC
CDR3aa: CASSYGQGGQETQYF

v_gene: TRBV5-1
j_gene: TRBJ2-5
d_gene: .
abundance: once
CDR3nt: TGCGCCAGCAGCTTGGTTGGCGGACAAGAGACCCAGTACTTC
CDR3aa: CASSLVGGQETQYF

v_gene: TRBV28
j_gene: TRBJ2-2
d_gene: .
abundance: .
CDR3nt: TGTGCCAGCAGTGCATGGAGTACCTCGAACACCGGGGAGCTGTTTTTT
CDR3aa: CASSAWSTSNTGELFF

v_gene: TRBV5-1
j_gene: TRBJ1-5
d_gene: .
abundance: .
CDR3nt: TGCGCCAGCAGCTTGGGTGGGGGCAGCCCCCAGCATTTT
CDR3aa: CASSLGGGSPQHF

v_gene: TRBV10-3
j_gene: TRBJ2-5
d_gene: TRBD2
abundance: .
CDR3nt: TGTGCCATCAGTGACCCCGGAGGCTTGGGGGGGGAGACCCAGTACTTC
CDR3aa: CAISDPGGLGGETQYF

v_gene: TRBV6-5
j_gene: TRBJ2-7
d_gene: .
abundance: once
CDR3nt: TGTGCCAGCAGACAGGGGAGACTAGGTAGTTACGAGCAGTACTTC
CDR3aa: CASRQGRLGSYEQYF

v_gene: TRBV21-1
j_gene: TRBJ1-5
d_gene: .
abundance: .
CDR3nt: TGTGCCAGCAGCAAAAGGGCAGGGGCCCGCAATCAGCCCCAGCATTTT
CDR3aa: CASSKRAGARNQPQHF

v_gene: TRBV11-3
j_gene: TRBJ2-7
d_gene: TRBD1
abundance: .
CDR3nt: TGTGCCAGCAGCTTAGCGGGGACAGACCACTACGAGCAGTACTTC
CDR3aa: CASSLAGTDHYEQYF

v_gene: TRBV29-1
j_gene: TRBJ2-3
d_gene: .
abundance: .
CDR3nt: TGCAGCGTTGGAGTGAGCGCAGATACGCAGTATTTT
CDR3aa: CSVGVSADTQYF

v_gene: TRBV30
j_gene: TRBJ1-5
d_gene: .
abundance: .
CDR3nt: TGTGCCTGGAGTGTAGACTCCCAGGGGAATCAGCCCCAGCATTTT
CDR3aa: CAWSVDSQGNQPQHF

v_gene: TRBV4-2
j_gene: TRBJ2-3
d_gene: TRBD2
abundance: .
CDR3nt: TGTGCCAGCAGCCACCGGGGGGGCACAGATACGCAGTATTTT
CDR3aa: CASSHRGGTDTQYF